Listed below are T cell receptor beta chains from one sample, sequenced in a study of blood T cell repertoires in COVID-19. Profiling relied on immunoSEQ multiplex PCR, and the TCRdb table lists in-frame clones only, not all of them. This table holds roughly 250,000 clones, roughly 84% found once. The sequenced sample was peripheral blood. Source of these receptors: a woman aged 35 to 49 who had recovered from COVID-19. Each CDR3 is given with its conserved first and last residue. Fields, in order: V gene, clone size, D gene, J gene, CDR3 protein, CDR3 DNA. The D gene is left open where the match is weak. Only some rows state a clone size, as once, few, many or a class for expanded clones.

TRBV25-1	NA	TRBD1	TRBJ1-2	CASRAGTGIYGYTF	TGTGCCAGCAGAGCCGGGACAGGGATCTATGGCTACACCTTC
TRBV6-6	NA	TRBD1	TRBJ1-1	CASRGRDRLEAFF	TGTGCCAGCAGAGGGCGGGACAGATTAGAAGCTTTCTTT
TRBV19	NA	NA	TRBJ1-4	CASSPYSDSGEKLFF	TGTGCCAGTAGTCCCTACAGCGATTCGGGGGAAAAACTGTTTTTT
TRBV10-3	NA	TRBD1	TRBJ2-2	CAISAGTAMNTGELFF	TGTGCCATCAGTGCCGGGACAGCTATGAACACCGGGGAGCTGTTTTTT
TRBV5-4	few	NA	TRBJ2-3	CASSLAGENTQYF	TGTGCCAGCAGCTTGGCTGGGGAGAATACGCAGTATTTT
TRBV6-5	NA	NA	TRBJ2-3	CASKGRVVDTQYF	TGTGCCAGCAAGGGCAGGGTTGTAGATACGCAGTATTTT
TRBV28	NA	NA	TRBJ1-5	CASSSSQGSWSNQPQHF	TGTGCCAGCAGTTCAAGTCAGGGATCATGGAGCAATCAGCCCCAGCATTTT
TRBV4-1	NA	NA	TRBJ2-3	CATRRDRSTDTQYF	TGCGCCACCCGGAGAGATCGTAGCACAGATACGCAGTATTTT
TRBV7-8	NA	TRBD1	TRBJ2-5	CASSSDRAETQYF	TGTGCCAGCAGCTCGGACAGGGCTGAGACCCAGTACTTC
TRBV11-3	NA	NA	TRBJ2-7	CASSLGTGSWDEQYF	TGTGCCAGCAGCTTAGGCACAGGGTCTTGGGACGAGCAGTACTTC
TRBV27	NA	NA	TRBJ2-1	CASSLLRLRLDEQFF	TGTGCCAGCAGTTTATTGAGACTACGCTTAGATGAGCAGTTCTTC
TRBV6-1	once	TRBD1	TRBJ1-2	CASSETGTGLYGYTF	TGTGCCAGCAGTGAGACCGGGACAGGGCTCTATGGCTACACCTTC
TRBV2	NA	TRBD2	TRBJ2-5	CASSDAAGPQTQYF	TGTGCCAGCAGTGATGCAGCGGGGCCACAGACCCAGTACTTC
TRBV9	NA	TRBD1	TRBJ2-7	CASSVQTGTGYEQYF	TGTGCCAGCAGCGTTCAAACCGGGACAGGCTACGAGCAGTACTTC
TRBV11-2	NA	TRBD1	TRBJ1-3	CASTPGQTSGNTIYF	TGTGCCAGCACCCCGGGACAGACATCTGGAAACACCATATATTTT
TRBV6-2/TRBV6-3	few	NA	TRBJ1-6	CASSRTQGSSSPLHF	TGTGCCAGCAGCCGCACACAGGGATCTAGTTCACCCCTCCACTTT
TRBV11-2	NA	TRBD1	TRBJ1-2	CASSSGQDYGYTF	TGTGCCAGCAGCTCCGGACAGGACTATGGCTACACCTTC
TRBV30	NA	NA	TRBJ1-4	CAWTRSTNEKLFF	TGTGCCTGGACGAGGTCAACTAATGAAAAACTGTTTTTT
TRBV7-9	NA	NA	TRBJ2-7	CASSLANQARHEQYF	TGTGCCAGCAGCTTAGCGAATCAAGCGAGGCACGAGCAGTACTTC
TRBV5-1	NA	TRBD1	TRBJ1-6	CASRGDREHSPLHF	TGCGCCAGCAGAGGGGACAGGGAACATTCACCCCTCCACTTT
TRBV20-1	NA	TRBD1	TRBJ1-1	CSAPGQGEAFF	TGCAGTGCACCGGGACAGGGGGAAGCTTTCTTT
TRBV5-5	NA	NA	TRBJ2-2	CASSLEGVTGELFF	TGTGCCAGCAGCTTGGAGGGGGTCACCGGGGAGCTGTTTTTT
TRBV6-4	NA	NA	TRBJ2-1	CASSDSRGGEQFF	TGTGCCAGCAGTGACTCACGCGGCGGTGAGCAGTTCTTC
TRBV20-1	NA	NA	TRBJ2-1	CSASLAGKYNEQFF	TGCAGTGCTAGTCTCGCGGGGAAATACAATGAGCAGTTCTTC
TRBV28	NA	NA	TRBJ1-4	CATIRATNEKLFF	TGTGCCACCATTCGAGCCACTAATGAAAAACTGTTTTTT
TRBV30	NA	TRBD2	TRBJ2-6	CAWSEEAGGPGANVLTF	TGTGCCTGGAGTGAAGAAGCGGGGGGGCCTGGGGCCAACGTCCTGACTTTC
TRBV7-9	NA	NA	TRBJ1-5	CASSATGYSNQPQHF	TGTGCCAGCAGCGCAACAGGGTATAGCAATCAGCCCCAGCATTTT
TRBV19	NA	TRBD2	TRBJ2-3	CASQKRGGLTDTQYF	TGTGCCAGTCAAAAGCGGGGGGGCCTCACAGATACGCAGTATTTT
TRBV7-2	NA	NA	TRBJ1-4	CASSPTVANEKLFF	TGTGCCAGCAGCCCGACAGTTGCTAATGAAAAACTGTTTTTT
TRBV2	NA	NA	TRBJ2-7	CASRDRSYEQYF	TGTGCCAGCAGAGACAGATCCTACGAGCAGTACTTC
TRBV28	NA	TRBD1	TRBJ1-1	CASSLQGFEAFF	TGTGCCAGCAGCTTACAGGGGTTTGAAGCTTTCTTT
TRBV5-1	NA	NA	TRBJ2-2	CASSLGQVNTGELFF	TGCGCCAGCAGCTTGGGACAGGTGAACACCGGGGAGCTGTTTTTT
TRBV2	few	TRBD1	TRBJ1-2	CASSQGGDYGYTF	TGTGCCAGCAGTCAGGGGGGTGACTATGGCTACACCTTC
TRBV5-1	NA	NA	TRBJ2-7	CASSLRTGRDEQYF	TGCGCCAGCAGCCTTCGGACAGGGAGGGACGAGCAGTACTTC
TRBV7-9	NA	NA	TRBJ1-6	CASSSVGNSPLHF	TGTGCCAGCAGCTCAGTTGGTAATTCACCCCTCCACTTT
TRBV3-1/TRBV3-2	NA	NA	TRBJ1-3	CASSRAGPSGNTIYF	TGTGCCAGCAGCCGCGCGGGACCTTCTGGAAACACCATATATTTT
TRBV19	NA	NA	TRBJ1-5	CASSIGNQPQHF	TGTGCCAGTAGTATCGGGAATCAGCCCCAGCATTTT
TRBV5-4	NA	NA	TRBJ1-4	CASSPGGGGIGEKLFF	TGTGCCAGCAGCCCCGGGGGGGGTGGCATTGGTGAAAAACTGTTTTTT
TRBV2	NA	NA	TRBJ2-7	CASSPQRPDYEQYF	TGTGCCAGCTCACCGCAGCGCCCAGACTACGAGCAGTACTTC
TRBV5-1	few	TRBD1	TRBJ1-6	CASSGGDRGASPLHF	TGCGCCAGCAGCGGAGGGGACAGGGGAGCTTCACCCCTCCACTTT
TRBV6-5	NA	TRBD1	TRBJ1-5	CASSPLTGESQPQHF	TGTGCCAGCAGTCCTTTGACAGGGGAGAGTCAGCCCCAGCATTTT
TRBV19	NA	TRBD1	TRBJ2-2	CASRQRRGLDTGELFF	TGTGCCAGTAGACAAAGAAGGGGGCTTGACACCGGGGAGCTGTTTTTT
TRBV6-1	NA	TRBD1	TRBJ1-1	CASSEGQGARTEAFF	TGTGCCAGCAGTGAAGGACAGGGGGCAAGAACTGAAGCTTTCTTT
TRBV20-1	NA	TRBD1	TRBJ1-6	CSANDRANSPLHF	TGCAGTGCTAATGACAGGGCTAATTCACCCCTCCACTTT
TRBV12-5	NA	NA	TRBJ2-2	CASGLVAGPNTGELFF	TGTGCTAGTGGTTTGGTGGCAGGTCCGAACACCGGGGAGCTGTTTTTT
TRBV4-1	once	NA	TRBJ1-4	CASSQEGGRGEKLFF	TGCGCCAGCAGCCAAGAGGGCGGGCGGGGTGAAAAACTGTTTTTT
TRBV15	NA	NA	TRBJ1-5	CATSRDIRGDQPQHF	TGTGCCACCAGCAGAGATATTCGGGGTGATCAGCCCCAGCATTTT
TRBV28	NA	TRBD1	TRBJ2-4	CASSLGGQNIQYF	TGTGCCAGCAGTTTAGGGGGACAGAACATTCAGTACTTC
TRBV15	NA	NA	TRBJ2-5	CATSPPRGGQETQYF	TGTGCCACCAGCCCTCCCCGAGGGGGTCAAGAGACCCAGTACTTC
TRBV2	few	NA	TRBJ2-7	CASSDGGGIEQYF	TGTGCCAGCAGTGATGGTGGGGGGATCGAGCAGTACTTC
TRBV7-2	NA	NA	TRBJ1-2	CASSLAGRNYGYTF	TGTGCCAGCAGCTTAGCGGGGCGAAACTATGGCTACACCTTC
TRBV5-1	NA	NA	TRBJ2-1	CASSLGPGLVNEQFF	TGCGCCAGCAGCTTGGGGCCAGGGTTGGTCAATGAGCAGTTCTTC
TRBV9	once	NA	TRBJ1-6	CASSVGGEALYSPLHF	TGTGCCAGCAGCGTAGGGGGGGAGGCCCTATATTCACCCCTCCACTTT
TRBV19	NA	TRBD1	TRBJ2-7	CASSIYTGGSTYEQYF	TGTGCCAGTAGTATATACACAGGGGGCAGCACCTACGAGCAGTACTTC
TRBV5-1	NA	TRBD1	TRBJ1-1	CASSLRTGGANTEAFF	TGCGCCAGCAGCTTAAGGACAGGGGGCGCGAACACTGAAGCTTTCTTT
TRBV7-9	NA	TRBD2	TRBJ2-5	CASSPGLAGAGETQYF	TGTGCCAGCAGTCCAGGACTAGCGGGGGCAGGGGAGACCCAGTACTTC
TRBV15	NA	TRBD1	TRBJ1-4	CATSRRRTGGRVNEKLFF	TGTGCCACCAGCAGACGAAGGACAGGGGGGCGCGTTAATGAAAAACTGTTTTTT
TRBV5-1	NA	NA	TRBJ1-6	CASSWTRVEDNSPLHF	TGCGCCAGCAGCTGGACCAGGGTCGAGGATAATTCACCCCTCCACTTT